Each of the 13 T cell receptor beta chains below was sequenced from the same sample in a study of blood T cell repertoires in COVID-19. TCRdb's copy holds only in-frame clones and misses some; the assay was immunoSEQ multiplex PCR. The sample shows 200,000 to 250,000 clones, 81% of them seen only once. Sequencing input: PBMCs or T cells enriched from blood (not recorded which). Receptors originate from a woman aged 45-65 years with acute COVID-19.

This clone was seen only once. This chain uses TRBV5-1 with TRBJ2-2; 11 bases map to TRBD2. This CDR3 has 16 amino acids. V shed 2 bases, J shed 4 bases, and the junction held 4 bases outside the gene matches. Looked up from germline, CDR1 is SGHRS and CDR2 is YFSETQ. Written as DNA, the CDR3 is TGCGCCAGCAGCTTACTAGCGGGGGCCCCCACCGGGGAGCTGTTTTTT. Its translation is CASSLLAGAPTGELFF.

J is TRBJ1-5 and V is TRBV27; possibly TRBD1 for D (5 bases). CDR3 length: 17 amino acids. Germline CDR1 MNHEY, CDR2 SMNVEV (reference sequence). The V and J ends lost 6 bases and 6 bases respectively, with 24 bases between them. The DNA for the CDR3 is TGTGCCAGCAGGCCCAAGCGGGCAGGGAGTGCTCTTCAGCCCCAGCATTTT. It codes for CASRPKRAGSALQPQHF.

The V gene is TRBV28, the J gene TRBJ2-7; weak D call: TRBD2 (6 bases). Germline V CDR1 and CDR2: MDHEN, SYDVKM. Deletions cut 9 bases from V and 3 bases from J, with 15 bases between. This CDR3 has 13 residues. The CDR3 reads CASGSGSFYEQYF. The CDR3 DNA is TGTGCCAGTGGGAGCGGGTCTTTCTACGAGCAGTACTTC.

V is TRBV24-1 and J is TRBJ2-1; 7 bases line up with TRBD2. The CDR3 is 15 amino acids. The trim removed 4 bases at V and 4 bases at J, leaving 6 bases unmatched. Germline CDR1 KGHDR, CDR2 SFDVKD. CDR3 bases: TGTGCCACCAGTGACTCCGGGACTACTTACAATGAGCAGTTCTTC. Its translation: CATSDSGTTYNEQFF.

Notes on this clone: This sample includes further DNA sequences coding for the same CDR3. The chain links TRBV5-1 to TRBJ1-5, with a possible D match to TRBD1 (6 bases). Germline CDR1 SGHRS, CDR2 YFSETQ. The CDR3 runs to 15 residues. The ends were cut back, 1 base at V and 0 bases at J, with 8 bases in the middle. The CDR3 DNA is TGCGCCAGCAGCTTGACAGGGTATAGCAATCAGCCCCAGCATTTT. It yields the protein CASSLTGYSNQPQHF.

CDR3 in amino acids: CASSYTGYEQYF. CDR3 nucleotide sequence: TGTGCCAGCAGTTACACAGGGTACGAGCAGTACTTC. The J gene is TRBJ2-7, the V gene TRBV6-5; tentatively, D is TRBD1 (6 bases). CDR3 length: 12 residues. The germline CDR1 and CDR2 sequences are MNHEY and SVGAGI. V was shortened by 2 bases and J by 4 bases, with 6 bases between the two germline ends.

The CDR3 loop reads CASSPSDTNTEAFF. For the CDR3, the DNA is TGTGCCAGCAGCCCTTCGGACACGAACACTGAAGCTTTCTTT. This chain connects TRBV3-1 (or the pseudogene TRBV3-2) to TRBJ1-1; TRBD1 might be the D (5 bases). Germline V lookup: CDR1 LGHDT, CDR2 YNNKEL (reference sequence). The length of the CDR3 is 14 residues. Trimming stripped 4 bases from V and 1 base from J, with 10 bases between.

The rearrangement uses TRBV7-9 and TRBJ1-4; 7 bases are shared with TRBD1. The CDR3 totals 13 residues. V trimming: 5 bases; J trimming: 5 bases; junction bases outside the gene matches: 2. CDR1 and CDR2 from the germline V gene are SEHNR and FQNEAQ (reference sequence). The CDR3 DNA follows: TGTGCCAGCAGCCTGACAGGGAATGAAAAACTGTTTTTT. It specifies CASSLTGNEKLFF.

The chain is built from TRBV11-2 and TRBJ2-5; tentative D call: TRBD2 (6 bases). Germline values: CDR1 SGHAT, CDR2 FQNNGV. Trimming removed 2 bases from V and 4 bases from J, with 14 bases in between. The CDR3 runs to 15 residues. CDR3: CASSLRWGDGETQYF. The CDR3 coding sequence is TGTGCCAGCAGCTTAAGGTGGGGGGATGGAGAGACCCAGTACTTC.

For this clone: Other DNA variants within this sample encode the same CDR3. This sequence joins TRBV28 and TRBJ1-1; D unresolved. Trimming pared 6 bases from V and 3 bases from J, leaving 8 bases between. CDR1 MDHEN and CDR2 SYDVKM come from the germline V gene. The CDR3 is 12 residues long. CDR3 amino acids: CASSLLYTEAFF. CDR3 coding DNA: TGTGCCAGCAGCTTACTCTACACTGAAGCTTTCTTT.

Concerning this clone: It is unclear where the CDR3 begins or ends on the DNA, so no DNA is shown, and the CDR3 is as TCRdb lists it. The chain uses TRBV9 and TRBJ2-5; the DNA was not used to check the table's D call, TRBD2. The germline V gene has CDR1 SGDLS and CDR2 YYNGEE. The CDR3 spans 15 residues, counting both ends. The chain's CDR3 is CASSKTMGFLETQYF.

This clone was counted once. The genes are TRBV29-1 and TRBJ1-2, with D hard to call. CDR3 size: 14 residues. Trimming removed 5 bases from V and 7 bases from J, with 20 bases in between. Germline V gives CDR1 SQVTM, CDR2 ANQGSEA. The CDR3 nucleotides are TGCAGCGTTCCCTCGAGCAGGTCGGCCGGTGGCTACACCTTC. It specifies CSVPSSRSAGGYTF.

CDR3 nucleotide sequence: TGTGCCAGCAGGGGCAGGGGGTCGGTCGGGGAGCTGTTTTTT. Its protein product is CASRGRGSVGELFF. The chain uses TRBV6-5 and TRBJ2-2, with 7 bases matching TRBD1. After removal of 6 bases from V and 7 bases from J, the junction contained 8 bases not matched to a gene. CDR3 size: 14 residues. CDR1 is MNHEY, CDR2 SVGAGI, per germline.